The present TCR beta chain was sequenced within a study of T cells in Graves' hyperthyroidism and ophthalmopathy. Study-wide context: The blood sample was taken at first diagnosis, before treatment began.

The hyperthyroidism was newly diagnosed and had lasted under 2 months; the patients were aged 18 to 65. Lactation, pregnancy, other autoimmune disease or uncontrolled infection led to exclusion of patients. Using roughly 9.4 ml of fresh peripheral blood, PBMCs were prepared. Remarks on this clonotype: Its ends do not fully match the called genes, so a read error is possible.

This CDR3 spans 14 amino acids. CDR1 is MDHEN, CDR2 SYDVKM, per germline. Amplification yielded TCR beta CDR3 regions, with RNA transcripts as the source. In the first-round RT-PCR of the TCR CDR3, the HTBI primer set was used. A single record per CDR3 protein comes from TCRdb applying MiXCR to the multiplex PCR reads. The sample consists of hundreds of thousands of distinct CDR3 sequences, around 13% of them appearing once. This TCR came from a woman aged 18 to 35 with Graves' hyperthyroidism. The sample was blood. V gene TRBV28 combines with J gene TRBJ1-1; tentatively, D is TRBD1 (6 bases). The CDR3 loop reads CASKGGTMSTEASF. DNA for the CDR3: TGTGCCAGCAAGGGGGGAACGATGAGCACTGAAGCTTCCTTT.